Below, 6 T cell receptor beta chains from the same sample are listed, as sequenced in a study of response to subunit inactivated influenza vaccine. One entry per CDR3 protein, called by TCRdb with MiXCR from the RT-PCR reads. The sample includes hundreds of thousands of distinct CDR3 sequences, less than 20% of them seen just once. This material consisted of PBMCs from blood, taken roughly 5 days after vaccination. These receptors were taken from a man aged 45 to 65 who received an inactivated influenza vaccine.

The DNA for the CDR3 is TGTGCCAGCAGTAGCCGACGCCAGTACACCGGGGAGCTGTTTTTT. Translating it yields CASSSRRQYTGELFF. The chain recombines TRBV6-2 or TRBV6-3 with TRBJ2-2, with D uncertain. The CDR3 extends over 15 amino acids. CDR1 and CDR2 (germline): MNHEY, SVGEGT. Trimming cost V 5 bases and J 3 bases, with 13 bases left between them.

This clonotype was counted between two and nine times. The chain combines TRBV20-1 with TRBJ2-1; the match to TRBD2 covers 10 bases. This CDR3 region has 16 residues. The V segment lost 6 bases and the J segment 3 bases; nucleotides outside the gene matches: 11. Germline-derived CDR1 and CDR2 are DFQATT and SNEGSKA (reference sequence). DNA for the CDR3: TGCAGTGCAGTAGCGGGGGGTAACCGAATCTACAATGAGCAGTTCTTC. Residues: CSAVAGGNRIYNEQFF.

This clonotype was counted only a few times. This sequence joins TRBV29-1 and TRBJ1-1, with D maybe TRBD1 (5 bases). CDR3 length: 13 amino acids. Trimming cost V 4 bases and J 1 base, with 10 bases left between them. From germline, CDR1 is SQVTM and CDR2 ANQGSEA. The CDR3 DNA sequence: TGCAGCGTTGTTGGGGGGACGAACACTGAAGCTTTCTTT. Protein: CSVVGGTNTEAFF.

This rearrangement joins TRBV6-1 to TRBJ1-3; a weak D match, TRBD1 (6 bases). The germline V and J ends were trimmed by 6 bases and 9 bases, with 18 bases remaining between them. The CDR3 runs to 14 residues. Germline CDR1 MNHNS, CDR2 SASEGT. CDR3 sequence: CASSRRQAGGTIYF. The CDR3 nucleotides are TGTGCCAGCAGCAGAAGACAGGCGGGTGGCACCATATATTTT.

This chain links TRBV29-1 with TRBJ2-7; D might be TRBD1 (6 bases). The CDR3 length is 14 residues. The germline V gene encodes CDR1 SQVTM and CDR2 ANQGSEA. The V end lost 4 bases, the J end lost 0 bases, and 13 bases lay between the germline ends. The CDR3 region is CSVGQGPASYEQYF. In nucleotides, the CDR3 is TGCAGCGTTGGGCAGGGGCCAGCCTCCTACGAGCAGTACTTC.

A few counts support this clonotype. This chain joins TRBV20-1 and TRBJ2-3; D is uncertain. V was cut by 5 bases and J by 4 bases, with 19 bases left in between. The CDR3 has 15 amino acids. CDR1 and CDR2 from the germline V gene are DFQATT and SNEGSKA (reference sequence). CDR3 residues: CSAPTRARNSDTQYF. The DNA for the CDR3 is TGCAGTGCTCCTACCCGTGCTAGGAACTCAGATACGCAGTATTTT.